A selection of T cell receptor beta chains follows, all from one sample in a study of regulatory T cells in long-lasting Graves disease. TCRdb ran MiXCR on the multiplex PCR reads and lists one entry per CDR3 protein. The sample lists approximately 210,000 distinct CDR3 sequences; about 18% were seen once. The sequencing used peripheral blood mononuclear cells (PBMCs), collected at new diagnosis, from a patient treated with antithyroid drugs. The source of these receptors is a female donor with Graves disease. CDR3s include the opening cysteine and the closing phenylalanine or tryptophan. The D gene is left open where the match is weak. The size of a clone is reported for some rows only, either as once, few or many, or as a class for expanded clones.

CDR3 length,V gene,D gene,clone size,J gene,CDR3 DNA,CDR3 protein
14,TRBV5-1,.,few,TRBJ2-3,TGCGCCAGCAGCAGATTGGTTACCACAGATACGCAGTATTTT,CASSRLVTTDTQYF
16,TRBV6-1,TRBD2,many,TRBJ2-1,TGTGCCAGCAGTGAACAAGCTAGCGGGAGGATGGGTGAGCAGTTCTTC,CASSEQASGRMGEQFF
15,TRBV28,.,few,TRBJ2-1,TGTGCCAGCAGTTTTGCCTTAAGCTCCTACAATGAGCAGTTCTTC,CASSFALSSYNEQFF
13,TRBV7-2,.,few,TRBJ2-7,TGTGCCAGCAGCTTAGCGCACAGCTACGAGCAGTACTTC,CASSLAHSYEQYF
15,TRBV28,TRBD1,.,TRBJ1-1,TGTGCCAGCAGTTTATCGGGGACAGGGGGGACTGAAGCTTTCTTT,CASSLSGTGGTEAFF
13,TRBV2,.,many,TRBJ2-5,TGTGCCAGCAGTGAAGCGGTTCAAGAGACCCAGTACTTC,CASSEAVQETQYF
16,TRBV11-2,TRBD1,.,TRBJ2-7,TGTGCCAGCAGCTTCCCCTTCGGACAGGGGGCGGACGAGCAGTACTTC,CASSFPFGQGADEQYF
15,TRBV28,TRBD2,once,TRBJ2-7,TGTGCCAGCCGCCGGTCGGCGGGAGGCTCGTACGAGCAGTACTTC,CASRRSAGGSYEQYF
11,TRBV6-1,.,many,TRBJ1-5,TGTGCCAGCAGTGAAGAAGGGGCCCAGCATTTT,CASSEEGAQHF
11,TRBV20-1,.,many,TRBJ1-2,TGCAGTGCTCCAGCCGCCGGGGGCTACACCTTC,CSAPAAGGYTF
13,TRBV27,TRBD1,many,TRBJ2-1,TGTGCCGCCCGGGACAGGGTGAACAATGAGCAGTTCTTC,CAARDRVNNEQFF
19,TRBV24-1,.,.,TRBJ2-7,TGTGCCACCAGTGATTTGCGCGAGGGGATCGTTCAAAAACCTCGGGAGCAGTACTTC,CATSDLREGIVQKPREQYF
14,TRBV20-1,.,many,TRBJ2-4,TGCAGTGCGCCGACAAGGGCGGACAAAAACATTCAGTACTTC,CSAPTRADKNIQYF
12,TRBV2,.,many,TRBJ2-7,TGTGCCAGCAGGGGTTTATCCTACGAGCAGTACTTC,CASRGLSYEQYF
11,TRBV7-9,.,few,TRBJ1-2,TGTGCCAGCACCGACTCGGACAGTCTCTTATTC,CASTDSDSLLF
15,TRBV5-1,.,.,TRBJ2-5,TGCGCCAGCAGCTTGGGACAGGCCGGTCAAGAGACCCAGTACTTC,CASSLGQAGQETQYF
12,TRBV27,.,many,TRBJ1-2,TGTGCCAGCAGTCCCTGGGGGGGCGGCTACACCTTC,CASSPWGGGYTF
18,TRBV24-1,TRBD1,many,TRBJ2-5,TGTGCCACCAGTCTGGGACAGGGGGCTAGCGGGTTGGGGGAGACCCAGTACTTC,CATSLGQGASGLGETQYF
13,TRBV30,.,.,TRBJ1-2,TGTGCCTGGAGTCGGGGGGTTGGGTATGGCTACACCTTC,CAWSRGVGYGYTF
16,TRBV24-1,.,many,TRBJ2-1,TGTGCCACCAGTGATTTGACGGGAGATTCTTACAATGAGCAGTTCTTC,CATSDLTGDSYNEQFF
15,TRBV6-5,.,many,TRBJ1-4,TGTGCCAGCAGTTACTCGAACTGGGGTAATGAAAAACTGTTTTTT,CASSYSNWGNEKLFF
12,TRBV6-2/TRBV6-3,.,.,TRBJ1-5,TGTGCCACCTATGACGGGGATCAGCCCCAGCATTTT,CATYDGDQPQHF
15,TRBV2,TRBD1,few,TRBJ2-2,TGTGCCAGCAGCCTGGACAGGGGGTCGTTAGGGGAGCTGTTTTTT,CASSLDRGSLGELFF
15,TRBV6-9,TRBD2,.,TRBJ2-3,TGTGCCAGCAGTTCGCTAGCGGGAGCGCCAGATACGCAGTATTTT,CASSSLAGAPDTQYF
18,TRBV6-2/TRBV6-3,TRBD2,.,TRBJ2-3,TGTGCCAGCAGCGAACTAGCGGGAGGCAAAGGACGCACAGATACGCAGTATTTT,CASSELAGGKGRTDTQYF
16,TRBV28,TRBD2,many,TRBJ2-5,TGTGCCAGCAGTGGTGGACTAGCGGGAGTGGCGGAGACCCAGTACTTC,CASSGGLAGVAETQYF
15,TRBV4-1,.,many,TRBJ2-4,TGCGCCAGCAGCCAAGATGCTGGCCAAAGGGACATTCAGTACTTC,CASSQDAGQRDIQYF
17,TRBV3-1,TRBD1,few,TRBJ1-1,TGTGCCAGCAGCCAAGACGTGAGGACAGGGGGGAACACTGAAGCTTTCTTT,CASSQDVRTGGNTEAFF
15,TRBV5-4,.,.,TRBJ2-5,TGTGCCAGCAGCTTGGTTGCAGGGCCGGGGGAGACCCAGTACTTC,CASSLVAGPGETQYF
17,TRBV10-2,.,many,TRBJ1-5,TGCGCCAGCAGTGAGGCGAATTGGTACTCGGGCAATCAGCCCCAGCATTTT,CASSEANWYSGNQPQHF
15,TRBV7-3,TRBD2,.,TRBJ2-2,TGTGCCAGCAGCTCCCCGACTAGCGGGACCGGGGAGCTGTTTTTT,CASSSPTSGTGELFF